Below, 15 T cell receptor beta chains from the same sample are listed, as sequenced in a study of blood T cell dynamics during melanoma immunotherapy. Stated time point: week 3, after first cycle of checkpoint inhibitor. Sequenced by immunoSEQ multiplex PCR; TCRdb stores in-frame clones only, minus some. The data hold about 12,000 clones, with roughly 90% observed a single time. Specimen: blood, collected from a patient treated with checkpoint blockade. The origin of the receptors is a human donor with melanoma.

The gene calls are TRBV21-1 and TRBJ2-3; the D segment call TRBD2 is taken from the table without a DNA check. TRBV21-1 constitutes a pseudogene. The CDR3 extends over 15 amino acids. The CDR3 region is CASSKAGSPPWTQYF. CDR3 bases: TGTGCCAGCAGCAAGGCTGGGAGCCCTCCTTGGACGCAGTATTTT.

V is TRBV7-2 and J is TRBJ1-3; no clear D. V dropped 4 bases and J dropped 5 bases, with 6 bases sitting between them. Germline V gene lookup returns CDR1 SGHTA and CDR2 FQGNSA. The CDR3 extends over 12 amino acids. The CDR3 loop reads CASSSSRNTIYF. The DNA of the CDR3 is TGTGCCAGCAGCTCTTCTAGAAACACCATATATTTT.

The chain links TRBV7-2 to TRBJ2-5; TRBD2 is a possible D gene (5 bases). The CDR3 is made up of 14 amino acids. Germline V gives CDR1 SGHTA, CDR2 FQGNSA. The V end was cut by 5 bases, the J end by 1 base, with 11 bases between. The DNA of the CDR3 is TGTGCCAGCAGCCCGAGACGGGGCCAAGAGACCCAGTACTTC. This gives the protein CASSPRRGQETQYF.

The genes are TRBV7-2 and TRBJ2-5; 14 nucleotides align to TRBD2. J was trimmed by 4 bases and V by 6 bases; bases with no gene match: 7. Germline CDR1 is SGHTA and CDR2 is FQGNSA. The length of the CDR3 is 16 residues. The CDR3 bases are TGTGCCAGCAGGACTGGACTAGCGGGAGGTCGAGAGACCCAGTACTTC. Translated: CASRTGLAGGRETQYF.

The CDR3 loop reads CASSEGQGNGYTF. The CDR3 DNA is TGTGCCAGCAGCGAGGGACAGGGTAATGGCTACACCTTC. The chain recombines TRBV5-4 with TRBJ1-2; 9 positions agree with TRBD1. The CDR3 has 13 amino acids. V was clipped by 4 bases and J by 6 bases; unmatched bases: 4. Germline values: CDR1 SGHNT, CDR2 YYREEE (reference sequence).

CDR3 residues: CATSRSLGEQYF. The DNA for the CDR3 is TGTGCCACCAGCAGATCGCTCGGTGAGCAGTACTTC. V and J are TRBV15 and TRBJ2-7; D is ambiguous. There are 12 residues in the CDR3. Germline V gene lookup returns CDR1 LNHNV and CDR2 YYDKDF (reference sequence). Trimming cost V 2 bases and J 7 bases, with 9 bases left between them.

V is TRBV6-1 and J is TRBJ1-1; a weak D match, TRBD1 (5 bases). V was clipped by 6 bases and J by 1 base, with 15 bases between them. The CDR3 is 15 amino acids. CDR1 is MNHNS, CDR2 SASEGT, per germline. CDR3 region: CASRDASRENTEAFF. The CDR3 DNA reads TGTGCCAGCAGGGACGCATCCAGGGAGAACACTGAAGCTTTCTTT.

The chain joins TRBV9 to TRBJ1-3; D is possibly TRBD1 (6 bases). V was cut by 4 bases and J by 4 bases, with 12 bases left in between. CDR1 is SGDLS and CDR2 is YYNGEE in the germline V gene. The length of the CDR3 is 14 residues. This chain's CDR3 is CASSPSDRGNTIYF. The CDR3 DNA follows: TGTGCCAGCAGCCCTTCGGACAGAGGAAACACCATATATTTT. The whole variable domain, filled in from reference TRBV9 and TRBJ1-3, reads DSGVTQTPKHLITATGQRVTLRCSPRSGDLSVYWYQQSLDQGLQFLIQYYNGEERAKGNILERFSAQQFPDLHSELNLSSLELGDSALYFCASSPSDRGNTIYFGEGSWLTVV.

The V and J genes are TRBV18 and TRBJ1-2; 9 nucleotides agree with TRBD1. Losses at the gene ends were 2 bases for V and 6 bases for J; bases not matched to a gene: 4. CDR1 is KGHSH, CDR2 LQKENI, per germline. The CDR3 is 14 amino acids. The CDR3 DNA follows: TGTGCCAGCTCACCAGGGACAGGGCGGCATGGCTACACCTTC. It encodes CASSPGTGRHGYTF.

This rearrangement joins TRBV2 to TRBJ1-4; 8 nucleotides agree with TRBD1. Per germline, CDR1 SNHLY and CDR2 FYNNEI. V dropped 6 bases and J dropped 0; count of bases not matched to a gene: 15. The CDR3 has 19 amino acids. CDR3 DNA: TGTGCCAGCAGGGCTGGACAGGGAAGTATGGGAGCAACTAATGAAAAACTGTTTTTT. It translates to CASRAGQGSMGATNEKLFF.

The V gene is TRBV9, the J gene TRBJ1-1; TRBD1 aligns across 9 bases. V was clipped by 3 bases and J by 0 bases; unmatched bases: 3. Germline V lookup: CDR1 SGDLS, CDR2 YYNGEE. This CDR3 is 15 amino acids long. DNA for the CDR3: TGTGCCAGCAGCGAAGGACAGGGGATGAACACTGAAGCTTTCTTT. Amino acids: CASSEGQGMNTEAFF.

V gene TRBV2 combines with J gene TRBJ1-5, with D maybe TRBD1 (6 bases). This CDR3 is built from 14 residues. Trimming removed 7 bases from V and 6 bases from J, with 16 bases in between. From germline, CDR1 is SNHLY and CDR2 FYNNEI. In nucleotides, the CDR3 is TGTGCCAGCAAGCCCGGGACAAATACTCAGCCCCAGCATTTT. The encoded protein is CASKPGTNTQPQHF.

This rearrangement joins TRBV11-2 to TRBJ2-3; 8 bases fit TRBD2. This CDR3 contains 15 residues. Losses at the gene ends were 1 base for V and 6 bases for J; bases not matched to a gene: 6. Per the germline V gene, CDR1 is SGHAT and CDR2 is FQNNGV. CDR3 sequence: CASSLAGGSQDTQYF. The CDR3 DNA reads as TGTGCCAGCAGCTTAGCGGGAGGGAGTCAGGATACGCAGTATTTT.

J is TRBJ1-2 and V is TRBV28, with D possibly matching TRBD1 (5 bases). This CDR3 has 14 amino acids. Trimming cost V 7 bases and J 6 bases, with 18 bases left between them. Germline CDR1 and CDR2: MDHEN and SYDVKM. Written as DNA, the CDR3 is TGTGCCAGCATTCCAGGACAACTATTAAATGGCTACACCTTC. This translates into CASIPGQLLNGYTF.

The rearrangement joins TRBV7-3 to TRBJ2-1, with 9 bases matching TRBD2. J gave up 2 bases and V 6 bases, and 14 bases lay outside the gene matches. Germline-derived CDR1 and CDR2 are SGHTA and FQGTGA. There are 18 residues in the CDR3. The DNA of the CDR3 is TGTGCCAGCAGTTCATCGGGCGGGAGGGCCGGTCCCTACAATGAGCAGTTCTTC. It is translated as CASSSSGGRAGPYNEQFF.